A single sample gave rise to the 19 T cell receptor beta chains below, sequenced in a study of graft-versus-host responses after intestinal transplantation. Here immunoSEQ multiplex PCR was the method, and the copy in TCRdb shows in-frame clones only, minus some. The sample consists of around 15,000 clones, approximately 87% of them appearing once. This material consisted of bone marrow, taken around 120 days after intestinal transplantation. The receptor source for this set is a human patient who received an intestinal transplant, so some T cells may come from the graft donor.

The chain recombines TRBV6-1 with TRBJ2-7; D uncertain. In germline, CDR1 is MNHNS, CDR2 SASEGT. This CDR3 is built from 12 residues. The V and J ends lost 2 bases and 5 bases respectively, with 7 bases between them. CDR3 protein: CASSEYFDEQYF. CDR3 nucleotide sequence: TGTGCCAGCAGTGAATATTTCGACGAGCAGTACTTC.

The chain joins TRBV27 to TRBJ1-6; tentatively, D is TRBD1 (6 bases). Germline V gene data show CDR1 as MNHEY and CDR2 as SMNVEV (reference sequence). Trimming took 2 bases from V and 7 from J, leaving 12 bases between them. This CDR3 spans 15 amino acids. In DNA form, the CDR3 reads TGTGCCAGCAGTTTACGGGGGCAGGGGAATTCACCCCTCCACTTT. This encodes CASSLRGQGNSPLHF.

The rearrangement uses TRBV30 and TRBJ2-7, with D unresolved. The CDR3 runs 11 residues. The germline V and J ends were trimmed by 0 bases and 6 bases, with 6 bases remaining between them. Germline V gene lookup returns CDR1 GTSNPN and CDR2 SVGIG (reference sequence). DNA for the CDR3: TGTGCCTGGAGTGTGACTGGCGAGCAGTACTTC. Residues: CAWSVTGEQYF. Combining the CDR3 with reference TRBV30 and TRBJ2-7 gives the whole variable domain SQTIHQWPATLVQPVGSPLSLECTVEGTSNPNLYWYRQAAGRGLQLLFYSVGIGQISSEVPQNLSASRPQDRQFILSSKKLLLSDSGFYLCAWSVTGEQYFGPGTRLTVT.

The J gene is TRBJ2-1, the V gene TRBV19; a possible D gene is TRBD2 (6 bases). The CDR3 sequence is 15 residues long. Per the germline V gene, CDR1 is LNHDA and CDR2 is SQIVND (reference sequence). Trimming shortened V by 1 base and J by 4 bases, and 11 bases separated the two germline ends. As DNA, the CDR3 is TGTGCCAGTAGTATAGGCGGGATCAGGTACAATGAGCAGTTCTTC. Translated, it gives CASSIGGIRYNEQFF.

The gene calls are TRBV6-5 and TRBJ2-3; D unresolved. From germline, CDR1 is MNHEY and CDR2 SVGAGI. V was pared by 7 bases and J by 0 bases, with 8 bases between. There are 13 residues in the CDR3. CDR3 DNA: TGTGCCAGCATGGGTGGGAGCACAGATACGCAGTATTTT. It is translated as CASMGGSTDTQYF.

The chain combines TRBV29-1 with TRBJ2-7; 9 bases are a match to TRBD2. CDR3 length equals 12 residues. V was clipped by 4 bases and J by 6 bases; unmatched bases: 4. The germline gives CDR1 SQVTM, CDR2 ANQGSEA. The DNA of the CDR3 is TGCAGCGTTGTAGCGGGAGTGGGCGAGCAGTACTTC. Translation gives CSVVAGVGEQYF.

The rearrangement links TRBV7-3 to TRBJ2-3; D not resolved. The CDR3 is 14 residues long. The V and J ends lost 0 bases and 2 bases respectively, with 6 bases between them. Germline CDR1 SGHTA, CDR2 FQGTGA. The CDR3 DNA sequence: TGTGCCAGCAGCTTAACCACAGACACAGATACGCAGTATTTT. Amino acids: CASSLTTDTDTQYF.

This clone was recorded a few times. V usage is TRBV30 and J usage is TRBJ1-2, with D unresolved. CDR1 and CDR2 (germline): GTSNPN, SVGIG (reference sequence). The CDR3 is 9 residues long. V lost 8 bases to trimming and J lost 2 bases, with 3 bases between them. The DNA for the CDR3 is TGTGCCCTGAACTATGGCTACACCTTC. It is translated as CALNYGYTF. The full variable domain, completed using reference TRBV30 and TRBJ1-2, is SQTIHQWPATLVQPVGSPLSLECTVEGTSNPNLYWYRQAAGRGLQLLFYSVGIGQISSEVPQNLSASRPQDRQFILSSKKLLLSDSGFYLCALNYGYTFGSGTRLTVV.

J is TRBJ1-1 and V is TRBV7-9; the D is unclear. Trimming took off 0 bases at V and 0 bases at J, with 2 bases between the two ends. CDR1 is SEHNR and CDR2 is FQNEAQ in the germline V gene (reference sequence). This CDR3 has 13 amino acids. The chain's CDR3 is CASSLAMNTEAFF. CDR3 DNA sequence: TGTGCCAGCAGCTTAGCCATGAACACTGAAGCTTTCTTT.

The chain links TRBV7-2 to TRBJ2-2, with D possibly TRBD2 on 7 matching bases. The CDR3 runs 15 residues. V lost 1 base and J lost 6, with 12 bases in between. Germline V CDR1 and CDR2: SGHTA, FQGNSA. This CDR3 reads CASSLGGGIPGELFF. CDR3 nucleotide sequence: TGTGCCAGCAGCTTAGGGGGGGGCATCCCCGGGGAGCTGTTTTTT.

This chain joins TRBV6-5 and TRBJ1-1, with TRBD1 identical over 10 bases. V was clipped by 7 bases and J by 3 bases; unmatched bases: 8. Per the germline V gene, CDR1 is MNHEY and CDR2 is SVGAGI. The CDR3 is made up of 15 amino acids. The CDR3 DNA reads as TGTGCCAGCACCCTAACGACAGGGGGCCACACTGAAGCTTTCTTT. As protein: CASTLTTGGHTEAFF.

The V gene is TRBV5-8, the J gene TRBJ2-7, with 7 bases aligning to TRBD2. J was trimmed by 4 bases and V by 6 bases; bases with no gene match: 4. The CDR3 covers 12 residues. CDR1 and CDR2 from the germline V gene are SGHTS and YDEGEE. The CDR3 bases are TGTGCCAGCAACTGGGGGGGATACGAGCAGTACTTC. This encodes CASNWGGYEQYF.

In DNA, the CDR3 is TGTGCCAGCAGTTCCCCCGGGACTAGCGGGATGAATGAGCAGTTCTTC. Its protein product is CASSSPGTSGMNEQFF. This chain uses TRBV28 with TRBJ2-1, with TRBD2 matching over 13 bases. Germline CDR1 reads MDHEN; CDR2 reads SYDVKM. The length of the CDR3 is 16 residues. The trim removed 4 bases at V and 7 bases at J, leaving 7 bases unmatched.

The chain has TRBV6-1 and TRBJ2-7, with D maybe TRBD2 (5 bases). The CDR3 has 15 amino acids. Deletions cut 7 bases from V and 2 bases from J, with 18 bases between. In germline, CDR1 is MNHNS, CDR2 SASEGT. This CDR3 reads CASTTSPDLPYEQYF. For the CDR3, the DNA is TGTGCCAGCACCACCTCACCGGACTTGCCCTACGAGCAGTACTTC.

This clone was observed a single time. The chain is built from TRBV28 and TRBJ2-7; D is possibly TRBD2 (6 bases). With 5 bases removed from V and 1 base from J, the gap between germline ends came to 15 bases. The CDR3 covers 15 residues. CDR1 and CDR2 (germline): MDHEN, SYDVKM. CDR3 protein: CASSGVGSRSYEQYF. In DNA, the CDR3 is TGTGCCAGCAGTGGGGTCGGGAGCCGATCCTACGAGCAGTACTTC.

This chain links TRBV6-5 with TRBJ2-3; 10 nucleotides align to TRBD2. Germline CDR1 is MNHEY and CDR2 is SVGAGI. V dropped 2 bases and J dropped 4; count of bases not matched to a gene: 3. This CDR3 comprises 15 residues. In DNA form, the CDR3 reads TGTGCCAGCAGTTACCGGCTAGCGGGAGCAGATACGCAGTATTTT. It translates to CASSYRLAGADTQYF.

The CDR3 DNA reads TGTGCCAGCAGTTTATTCGGGACTAGCGGGAGTTTGGAGTACGAGCAGTACTTC. Translation: CASSLFGTSGSLEYEQYF. The chain carries TRBV28 and TRBJ2-7; 14 nucleotides match TRBD2. V lost 1 base to trimming and J lost 4 bases; unmatched junction nucleotides: 9. The length of the CDR3 is 18 residues. Germline loops: CDR1 MDHEN, CDR2 SYDVKM.

The V call is TRBV25-1, the J call TRBJ1-3; a possible D gene is TRBD1 (6 bases). Per germline, CDR1 MGHDK and CDR2 SYGVNS. Trimming removed 3 bases at V and 0 bases at J, with 15 bases between. This CDR3 region has 17 residues. The CDR3 loop reads CASSEWVGGLSGNTIYF. The CDR3 nucleotides read TGTGCCAGCAGTGAGTGGGTAGGGGGACTCTCTGGAAACACCATATATTTT.

This chain joins TRBV7-7 and TRBJ2-2, with D hard to call. Looked up from germline, CDR1 is SSHAT and CDR2 is FNYEAQ (reference sequence). V lost 2 bases and J lost 1, with 5 bases in between. The CDR3 runs to 14 residues. CDR3 amino acids: CASSLNRNTGELFF. CDR3 DNA sequence: TGTGCCAGCAGCTTAAACAGGAACACCGGGGAGCTGTTTTTT.